This passage covers 5 T cell receptor beta chains from one sample sequenced in a study of T cells in localized non-small cell lung cancer. Generated by immunoSEQ multiplex PCR, the TCRdb table keeps only in-frame clones and is missing some. This table has roughly 40,000 clones, 83% appearing once. Sequencing used PBMCs, obtained before any cancer treatment. Every receptor here comes from a man aged 40 to 70 with stage II lung adenocarcinoma.

The rearrangement joins TRBV6-5 to TRBJ1-4, with D perhaps TRBD1 (6 bases). The CDR3 has 13 amino acids. Looked up from germline, CDR1 is MNHEY and CDR2 is SVGAGI. V lost 7 bases, J lost 8 bases, and 14 bases lay in between. The CDR3 loop reads CASTSLGTEKLFF. In DNA, the CDR3 is TGTGCCAGCACGAGCCTTGGGACAGAAAAACTGTTTTTT.

V usage is TRBV18 and J usage is TRBJ2-7; 9 positions match TRBD2. Trimming cost V 3 bases and J 5 bases; bases outside gene matches: 5. Germline values: CDR1 KGHSH, CDR2 LQKENI. This CDR3 has 14 residues. The CDR3, as DNA: TGTGCCAGCTCACCGGCGGGGGGGCGCAACGAGCAGTACTTC. It specifies CASSPAGGRNEQYF.

The J gene is TRBJ2-1, the V gene TRBV11-2; maybe TRBD2 (6 bases). This CDR3 has 14 amino acids. With 1 base removed from V and 7 bases from J, the gap between germline ends came to 11 bases. CDR1 and CDR2 from the germline V gene are SGHAT and FQNNGV. The CDR3 here is CASSLGLARNEQFF. The CDR3 DNA is TGTGCCAGCAGCTTAGGGCTAGCGAGGAATGAGCAGTTCTTC. Supplemented by reference TRBV11-2 and TRBJ2-1, the full variable domain reads EAGVAQSPRYKIIEKRQSVAFWCNPISGHATLYWYQQILGQGPKLLIQFQNNGVVDDSQLPKDRFSAERLKGVDSTLKIQPAKLEDSAVYLCASSLGLARNEQFFGPGTRLTVL.

The chain has TRBV7-2 and TRBJ2-5; D remains unclear. Trimming pared 3 bases from V and 5 bases from J, leaving 10 bases between. Germline V CDR1 and CDR2: SGHTA, FQGNSA. The CDR3 has 13 residues. The CDR3 reads CASSFVRGETQYF. The DNA of the CDR3 is TGTGCCAGCAGCTTCGTTCGTGGGGAGACCCAGTACTTC.

As concerns this clone: In the same sample, other DNA sequences code for this CDR3. The chain employs TRBV4-2 and TRBJ2-1; D is unclear. The CDR3 totals 14 residues. Trimming removed 0 bases at V and 5 bases at J, with 8 bases between. CDR1 is LGHNA and CDR2 is YNFKEQ in the germline V gene. CDR3 amino acids: CASSQERVNNEQFF. The DNA of the CDR3 is TGTGCCAGCAGCCAAGAGAGAGTGAACAATGAGCAGTTCTTC.